These 18 T cell receptor beta chains were all obtained from the same sample, sequenced in a study of cytotoxic CD8 clonotypes in ibrutinib-treated CLL. Profiled with immunoSEQ multiplex PCR; TCRdb holds only in-frame clones, not every one. The sample yields roughly 160,000 clones, approximately 80% seen once. Sequenced material: PBMCs, taken after 24 months of ibrutinib treatment. Every receptor here comes from a human donor with chronic lymphocytic leukemia.

V gene TRBV27 combines with J gene TRBJ1-4; D unresolved. Germline values: CDR1 MNHEY, CDR2 SMNVEV (reference sequence). There are 14 residues in the CDR3. V was shortened by 5 bases and J by 0 bases, with 7 bases between the two germline ends. DNA of the CDR3: TGTGCCAGCAGTCGAACTGCAACTAATGAAAAACTGTTTTTT. Translated, it gives CASSRTATNEKLFF.

The CDR3 reads CASSEGQTTTNEKLFF. The CDR3, as DNA: TGTGCCAGCAGCGAGGGACAGACAACAACTAATGAAAAACTGTTTTTT. The V gene is TRBV9, the J gene TRBJ1-4, with 7 nucleotides matching TRBD1. V dropped 3 bases and J dropped 0; count of bases not matched to a gene: 5. This CDR3 has 16 residues. In germline, CDR1 is SGDLS, CDR2 YYNGEE.

This clone was counted only a few times. The rearrangement joins TRBV4-3 to TRBJ2-4, with 7 bases fitting TRBD1. J gave up 5 bases and V 0 bases, and 10 bases lay outside the gene matches. Germline CDR1 reads LGHNA; CDR2 reads YSLEER. The CDR3 is 17 residues long. The CDR3 reads CASSQDKFPGGQNIQYF. The DNA of the CDR3 is TGCGCCAGCAGCCAAGATAAATTCCCAGGGGGTCAAAACATTCAGTACTTC.

The rearrangement joins TRBV28 to TRBJ1-2; 7 nucleotides align to TRBD1. V was clipped by 3 bases and J by 4 bases; unmatched bases: 5. The V gene's germline CDR1 is MDHEN and CDR2 SYDVKM. The CDR3 length is 14 residues. This CDR3 reads CASSFSNRGYGYTF. The CDR3, as DNA: TGTGCCAGCAGTTTTTCCAACAGGGGCTATGGCTACACCTTC.

V gene TRBV6-1 combines with J gene TRBJ2-3; 8 bases are shared with TRBD1. Unmatched junction bases numbered 0, after V lost 3 bases and J lost 1 base. There are 14 residues in the CDR3. Per the germline V gene, CDR1 is MNHNS and CDR2 is SASEGT. Here the CDR3 DNA reads TGTGCCAGCAGTGAGGACAGGGGCACAGATACGCAGTATTTT. Translation: CASSEDRGTDTQYF.

This clone was counted only a few times. The V gene is TRBV2, the J gene TRBJ2-1; D gene uncertain. Germline V gene sequence: CDR1 SNHLY, CDR2 FYNNEI. V lost 8 bases, J lost 5 bases, and 19 bases lay in between. The CDR3 loop spans 15 amino acids. The CDR3 nucleotides are TGTGCCAGCGTAAAAAGTCAGGTTAATAACAATGAGCAGTTCTTC. Protein product: CASVKSQVNNNEQFF.

The CDR3 loop is CASSARRQLDRGRGANVLTF. The CDR3 DNA sequence: TGTGCCAGCAGCGCCAGACGACAGCTGGACAGGGGGCGTGGGGCCAACGTCCTGACTTTC. The chain has TRBV9 and TRBJ2-6; 11 bases map to TRBD1. With V trimmed by 3 bases and J by 3 bases, 14 bases remained unmatched. The CDR3 contains 20 residues. The V gene's germline CDR1 is SGDLS and CDR2 YYNGEE.

The genes are TRBV6-5 and TRBJ2-7, with 7 bases that match TRBD2. Trimming cost V 0 bases and J 5 bases; bases outside gene matches: 7. Per the germline V gene, CDR1 is MNHEY and CDR2 is SVGAGI. The CDR3 sequence is 15 residues long. CDR3 bases: TGTGCCAGCAGTTACTCTCGCGGGAGTAAGCACGAGCAGTACTTC. As protein: CASSYSRGSKHEQYF.

This rearrangement joins TRBV9 to TRBJ2-5; no clear D gene. The length of the CDR3 is 14 residues. Germline V gives CDR1 SGDLS, CDR2 YYNGEE. V was trimmed by 0 bases and J by 1 base, leaving 7 bases between them. CDR3 sequence (DNA): TGTGCCAGCAGCGTAGCTTCCTTCCAAGAGACCCAGTACTTC. Amino acid sequence: CASSVASFQETQYF.

The CDR3 nucleotides read TGTGCCAGCAGCAGAACGCCAGATGGCTACACCTTC. Amino acid sequence: CASSRTPDGYTF. The chain employs TRBV7-3 and TRBJ1-2; unclear D gene. Trimming took off 5 bases at V and 6 bases at J, with 10 bases between the two ends. The CDR3 totals 12 residues. CDR1 and CDR2 from the germline V gene are SGHTA and FQGTGA.

This sequence joins TRBV19 and TRBJ1-5, with 8 positions matching TRBD1. CDR1 and CDR2 from the germline V gene are LNHDA and SQIVND (reference sequence). CDR3 length: 17 residues. J gave up 2 bases and V 7 bases, and 13 bases lay outside the gene matches. In nucleotides, the CDR3 is TGTGCCAGTAATTTAAAGTGGACAGGGAGGGGCAATCAGCCCCAGCATTTT. This sequence encodes CASNLKWTGRGNQPQHF.

This chain uses TRBV4-1 with TRBJ1-3, with TRBD1 identical over 9 bases. This CDR3 has 15 amino acids. V dropped 3 bases and J dropped 3; count of bases not matched to a gene: 3. From germline, CDR1 is MGHRA and CDR2 YSYEKL. CDR3 DNA sequence: TGCGCCAGCAGCCAGGACAGGGGTAGTGGAAACACCATATATTTT. Encoded protein: CASSQDRGSGNTIYF.

The rearrangement links TRBV7-2 to TRBJ1-1, with D possibly matching TRBD1 (5 bases). The CDR3 has 13 amino acids. Germline V gene data show CDR1 as SGHTA and CDR2 as FQGNSA. V was cut by 5 bases and J by 1 base, with 8 bases left in between. CDR3: CASSNDRNTEAFF. CDR3 bases: TGTGCCAGCAGCAATGACAGGAACACTGAAGCTTTCTTT.

This clone has just a few counts. The chain couples TRBV7-9 to TRBJ1-5; TRBD1 aligns across 8 bases. The J segment lost 6 bases and the V segment lost 6 bases, leaving 10 bases of the junction unmatched. The CDR3 extends over 15 amino acids. CDR1 is SEHNR and CDR2 is FQNEAQ in the germline V gene (reference sequence). CDR3 bases: TGTGCCAGCAGTTCGACAGGGGTTCGTAGTCAGCCCCAGCATTTT. This gives the protein CASSSTGVRSQPQHF.

This chain links TRBV5-1 with TRBJ2-3; maybe TRBD1 (5 bases). V lost 6 bases, J lost 0 bases, and 11 bases lay in between. This CDR3 has 14 residues. Per germline, CDR1 SGHRS and CDR2 YFSETQ. This CDR3 is CASKGPASTDTQYF. CDR3 in DNA: TGCGCCAGCAAGGGGCCCGCTAGCACAGATACGCAGTATTTT. The variable domain in full, completed from reference TRBV5-1 and TRBJ2-3, reads KAGVTQTPRYLIKTRGQQVTLSCSPISGHRSVSWYQQTPGQGLQFLFEYFSETQRNKGNFPGRFSGRQFSNSRSEMNVSTLELGDSALYLCASKGPASTDTQYFGPGTRLTVL.

J is TRBJ1-5 and V is TRBV7-9; D ambiguous. Germline CDR1 SEHNR, CDR2 FQNEAQ (reference sequence). CDR3 size: 16 residues. The V end lost 1 base, the J end lost 5 bases, and 15 bases lay between the germline ends. The CDR3 reads CASSLGVAGRDQPQHF. DNA of the CDR3: TGTGCCAGCAGCTTAGGTGTGGCAGGTCGGGATCAGCCCCAGCATTTT.

The V gene is TRBV25-1, the J gene TRBJ1-1; possible D gene TRBD1, 5 bases. The CDR3 runs to 14 residues. CDR1 is MGHDK and CDR2 is SYGVNS in the germline V gene. V lost 7 bases and J 3 bases, leaving 15 bases between the germline ends. The CDR3, as DNA: TGTGCCAGCAACCGGGGGGGAAGTGACACTGAAGCTTTCTTT. This codes for CASNRGGSDTEAFF. Combining the CDR3 with reference TRBV25-1 and TRBJ1-1 gives the whole variable domain EADIYQTPRYLVIGTGKKITLECSQTMGHDKMYWYQQDPGMELHLIHYSYGVNSTEKGDLSSESTVSRIRTEHFPLTLESARPSHTSQYLCASNRGGSDTEAFFGQGTRLTVV.

This rearrangement joins TRBV6-6 to TRBJ1-1; TRBD1 matches at 7 bases. V was pared by 6 bases and J by 1 base, with 8 bases of the junction left unmatched. The CDR3 contains 15 residues. The germline CDR1 and CDR2 sequences are MNHNY and SVGAGI (reference sequence). This CDR3 reads CASRRRGQENTEAFF. The CDR3 DNA reads as TGTGCCAGCAGACGCCGCGGACAGGAGAACACTGAAGCTTTCTTT.